One sample yielded the 30 T cell receptor beta chains listed below, sequenced in a study of blood T cell repertoires in COVID-19 (dated by TCRdb to 2018 to 2021). The library was made by the immunoSEQ multiplex PCR assay. TCRdb obtained this table from immuneACCESS and retained in-frame rearrangements with V and J assigned. These tables miss some clones; where compared with another copy, unresolved V genes account for less than half of the shortfall, and the remainder is unexplained. In all, the sample holds 110,000 or so clones, and about 83% of those were seen once. Clones ranked in the top ten supply about 2% of the sample. Sequencing input: peripheral blood. The receptors originated from a woman aged 50 to 65 with acute or convalescent COVID-19.

CDR3 in amino acids: CASMRLAFEQFF. CDR3 sequence (DNA): TGTGCCAGCATGCGACTGGCCTTTGAGCAGTTCTTC. J is TRBJ2-1 and V is TRBV2; D is unclear. The germline CDR1 and CDR2 sequences are SNHLY and FYNNEI. There are 12 residues in the CDR3. With 7 bases removed from V and 9 bases from J, the gap between germline ends came to 13 bases.

The J gene is TRBJ1-1, the V gene TRBV7-8; no reliable D call. The CDR3 is 13 amino acids. The V end was cut by 6 bases, the J end by 1 base, with 9 bases between. Germline V lookup: CDR1 SGHVS, CDR2 FQNEAQ. CDR3 DNA: TGTGCCAGCAGAAAAGCCGGGAACACTGAAGCTTTCTTT. Translation: CASRKAGNTEAFF.

The chain has TRBV7-6 and TRBJ2-5; 12 bases agree with TRBD2. CDR1 and CDR2 from the germline V gene are SGHVS and FNYEAQ. The CDR3 is 17 amino acids. V gave up 0 bases and J gave up 5 bases; unmatched junction bases: 7. CDR3 sequence reads: CASSLASGLAGRETQYF. The CDR3 nucleotides read TGTGCCAGCAGCTTAGCTTCCGGACTAGCGGGACGGGAGACCCAGTACTTC.

This chain uses TRBV3-1 (or the pseudogene TRBV3-2) with TRBJ1-5; D ambiguous. Trimming shortened V by 1 base and J by 7 bases, and 8 bases separated the two germline ends. The germline CDR1 and CDR2 sequences are LGHDT and YNNKEL (reference sequence). This CDR3 is 13 amino acids long. The CDR3 DNA reads as TGTGCCAGCAGCCAAGGTGTTGGCCAGCCCCAGCATTTT. Translation: CASSQGVGQPQHF.

This sequence joins TRBV30 and TRBJ1-4; no clear D gene. Germline lookup yields CDR1 GTSNPN and CDR2 SVGIG (reference sequence). Trimming left V 2 bases short and J 7 bases short, with 17 bases between. CDR3 length: 15 residues. This CDR3 reads CAWSPPGARSEKLFF. The DNA of the CDR3 is TGTGCCTGGAGTCCCCCGGGAGCCCGGAGTGAAAAACTGTTTTTT.

The J gene is TRBJ2-5, the V gene TRBV29-1; D is unclear. Looked up from germline, CDR1 is SQVTM and CDR2 is ANQGSEA. The CDR3 has 12 residues. V gave up 1 base and J gave up 7 bases, with 10 bases separating them. As DNA, the CDR3 is TGCAGCGTTGAAGCTCTCCACGGGACCCAGTACTTC. This sequence encodes CSVEALHGTQYF.

The J gene is TRBJ1-2, the V gene TRBV30; 7 positions match TRBD1. Germline CDR1 and CDR2: GTSNPN and SVGIG (reference sequence). J was trimmed by 5 bases and V by 5 bases; bases with no gene match: 14. The CDR3 totals 15 residues. The chain's CDR3 is CAWFTSAWDRYGYTF. CDR3 nucleotides: TGTGCCTGGTTTACCTCGGCGTGGGACAGATATGGCTACACCTTC. The full variable domain, its missing parts supplied by reference TRBV30 and TRBJ1-2, is SQTIHQWPATLVQPVGSPLSLECTVEGTSNPNLYWYRQAAGRGLQLLFYSVGIGQISSEVPQNLSASRPQDRQFILSSKKLLLSDSGFYLCAWFTSAWDRYGYTFGSGTRLTVV.

The rearrangement uses TRBV19 and TRBJ1-2, with 7 bases identical to TRBD1. This CDR3 is 12 amino acids long. The germline CDR1 and CDR2 sequences are LNHDA and SQIVND (reference sequence). V shed 10 bases and J 2 bases; nucleotides not matched to a gene: 4. As DNA, the CDR3 is TGTGCCACAGAGACAGGGAACTATGGCTACACCTTC. This sequence encodes CATETGNYGYTF.

The table lists this clone with a few counts. The CDR3 bases are TGTGCCAGCAGCTCACGACAGAGCACAGATACGCAGTATTTT. It encodes CASSSRQSTDTQYF. The V gene is TRBV7-9, the J gene TRBJ2-3; D is possibly TRBD1 (5 bases). V was cut by 4 bases and J by 0 bases, with 8 bases left in between. Germline-derived CDR1 and CDR2 are SEHNR and FQNEAQ (reference sequence). There are 14 residues in the CDR3.

The chain couples TRBV6-5 to TRBJ1-1; a weak D match, TRBD1 (6 bases). Deletions cut 7 bases from V and 11 bases from J, with 14 bases between. Per germline, CDR1 MNHEY and CDR2 SVGAGI. This CDR3 region has 11 residues. The CDR3 coding sequence is TGTGCCAGCACAGGGGTAGGCGAGGCTTTCTTT. As protein: CASTGVGEAFF.

The chain recombines TRBV10-3 with TRBJ2-7; 7 bases are a match to TRBD2. The CDR3 is 15 residues long. Trimming removed 4 bases from V and 1 base from J; junction bases left unmatched: 7. Per the germline V gene, CDR1 is ENHRY and CDR2 is SYGVKD. The CDR3 loop is CAISGSAGGSYEQYF. The DNA of the CDR3 is TGTGCCATCAGTGGGTCGGCCGGGGGGTCCTACGAGCAGTACTTC.

The chain employs TRBV10-3 and TRBJ2-7, with 10 bases identical to TRBD2. This CDR3 has 16 residues. The ends lost 10 bases at V and 2 bases at J; junction bases unmatched: 14. CDR1 ENHRY and CDR2 SYGVKD come from the germline V gene. This CDR3 is CATSRPLAGETYEQYF. The DNA for the CDR3 is TGTGCCACTAGCAGACCTCTAGCGGGGGAGACCTACGAGCAGTACTTC.

The chain couples TRBV6-5 to TRBJ2-3, with D perhaps matching TRBD2 (7 bases). Deletions cut 7 bases from V and 1 base from J, with 15 bases between. Looked up from germline, CDR1 is MNHEY and CDR2 is SVGAGI. This CDR3 contains 15 residues. CDR3 region: CASTLGGAGTDTQYF. The CDR3 bases are TGTGCCAGCACCCTAGGGGGGGCCGGCACAGATACGCAGTATTTT.

The genes are TRBV7-2 and TRBJ1-1, with D perhaps matching TRBD1 (5 bases). V was pared by 3 bases and J by 4 bases, with 12 bases between. CDR3 length equals 14 residues. Germline assignment: CDR1 SGHTA and CDR2 FQGNSA. CDR3 coding DNA: TGTGCCAGCAGCTTGGGCAGGGCGGCCACTGAAGCTTTCTTT. Translation: CASSLGRAATEAFF.

The chain links TRBV19 to TRBJ1-2, with D possibly being TRBD1 (5 bases). With 8 bases removed from V and 2 bases from J, the gap between germline ends came to 15 bases. In germline, CDR1 is LNHDA, CDR2 SQIVND (reference sequence). This CDR3 contains 14 residues. CDR3 amino acids: CASGQRGGNYGYTF. In DNA form, the CDR3 reads TGTGCCAGTGGCCAGCGGGGGGGAAACTATGGCTACACCTTC. The full variable domain, its missing parts supplied by reference TRBV19 and TRBJ1-2, is DGGITQSPKYLFRKEGQNVTLSCEQNLNHDAMYWYRQDPGQGLRLIYYSQIVNDFQKGDIAEGYSVSREKKESFPLTVTSAQKNPTAFYLCASGQRGGNYGYTFGSGTRLTVV.

V and J are TRBV6-2 or TRBV6-3 and TRBJ1-2; 7 nucleotides line up with TRBD1. This CDR3 comprises 14 residues. The germline V gene has CDR1 MNHEY and CDR2 SVGEGT. The V and J ends lost 0 bases and 5 bases, in that order; junction bases with no gene match: 3. CDR3 in DNA: TGTGCCAGCAGTTACTCTGACAGGGAGTATGGCTACACCTTC. This translates into CASSYSDREYGYTF.

This chain uses TRBV25-1 with TRBJ1-1; tentatively, D is TRBD1 (5 bases). In germline, CDR1 is MGHDK, CDR2 SYGVNS. This CDR3 is 14 amino acids long. Trimming took 3 bases from V and 7 from J, leaving 15 bases between them. The CDR3 sequence is CASSDGGSLGEAFF. CDR3 nucleotides: TGTGCCAGCAGTGACGGGGGAAGTTTGGGTGAAGCTTTCTTT.

The chain couples TRBV20-1 to TRBJ1-1; 11 positions agree with TRBD1. CDR1 is DFQATT and CDR2 is SNEGSKA in the germline V gene (reference sequence). This CDR3 has 16 residues. J was trimmed by 3 bases and V by 3 bases; bases with no gene match: 9. The CDR3 coding sequence is TGCAGTGCTAGTAGTCCCGGACAGGGGGCGCACACTGAAGCTTTCTTT. This gives the protein CSASSPGQGAHTEAFF.

This clone has only one observation. The CDR3 reads CASSTGQNYEQYF. In DNA form, the CDR3 reads TGTGCCAGTAGTACGGGACAAAACTACGAGCAGTACTTC. V and J are TRBV19 and TRBJ2-7, with a tentative D call TRBD1 (6 bases). This CDR3 has 13 amino acids. V was shortened by 4 bases and J by 3 bases, with 10 bases between the two germline ends. CDR1 is LNHDA and CDR2 is SQIVND in the germline V gene (reference sequence).

The rearrangement links TRBV6-2 or TRBV6-3 to TRBJ2-7, with 11 bases identical to TRBD1. Germline trimming cut 5 bases from V and 5 bases from J; bases unmatched to any gene: 5. CDR3 length: 14 amino acids. CDR1 is MNHEY, CDR2 SVGEGT, per germline. CDR3 in DNA: TGTGCCAGCAGTCCCGGACAGGGGGCAGACGAGCAGTACTTC. It encodes CASSPGQGADEQYF.

The chain employs TRBV25-1 and TRBJ1-1, with 12 positions matching TRBD1. CDR3 length equals 12 residues. The ends lost 8 bases at V and 11 bases at J; junction bases unmatched: 6. Per germline, CDR1 MGHDK and CDR2 SYGVNS. The CDR3 bases are TGTGCCAGCTTAGGGGACAGGGGGCGGGCTTTCTTT. Protein sequence: CASLGDRGRAFF.

The chain joins TRBV7-2 to TRBJ1-1; D may be TRBD1 (5 bases). This CDR3 region has 12 residues. Trimming left V 8 bases short and J 7 bases short, with 14 bases between. Germline-derived CDR1 and CDR2 are SGHTA and FQGNSA. The CDR3 coding sequence is TGTGCCAGCGGGCTCGGACATCTTGAAGCTTTCTTT. Amino acid sequence: CASGLGHLEAFF. Full variable domain (outside the CDR3, taken from reference TRBV7-2 and TRBJ1-1): GAGVSQSPSNKVTEKGKDVELRCDPISGHTALYWYRQSLGQGLEFLIYFQGNSAPDKSGLPSDRFSAERTGGSVSTLTIQRTQQEDSAVYLCASGLGHLEAFFGQGTRLTVV.

This chain links TRBV18 with TRBJ2-7; 7 bases line up with TRBD1. V trimming: 3 bases; J trimming: 6 bases; junction bases outside the gene matches: 5. The CDR3 is 13 residues long. Germline V CDR1 and CDR2: KGHSH, LQKENI. The CDR3 reads CASSPSGTVEQYF. CDR3 DNA: TGTGCCAGCTCACCGAGTGGGACAGTCGAGCAGTACTTC.

This chain uses TRBV2 with TRBJ1-4; TRBD1 agrees at 7 bases. Germline CDR1 and CDR2: SNHLY and FYNNEI. The CDR3 consists of 15 residues. The J segment lost 8 bases and the V segment lost 2 bases, leaving 8 bases of the junction unmatched. CDR3 in DNA: TGTGCCAGCAGTGAACAGGAGACAGGGTGGGAAAAACTGTTTTTT. Its translation is CASSEQETGWEKLFF.

In this sample, this clone turned up a few times. V is TRBV9 and J is TRBJ1-5, with D possibly matching TRBD1 (6 bases). CDR1 is SGDLS and CDR2 is YYNGEE in the germline V gene. Trimming took 2 bases from V and 7 from J, leaving 16 bases between them. This CDR3 is built from 15 residues. The CDR3, as DNA: TGTGCCAGCAGCGTGGCAGGGGATAGGGGCCAGCCCCAGCATTTT. It specifies CASSVAGDRGQPQHF. Full variable domain (remainder filled in from reference TRBV9 and TRBJ1-5): DSGVTQTPKHLITATGQRVTLRCSPRSGDLSVYWYQQSLDQGLQFLIQYYNGEERAKGNILERFSAQQFPDLHSELNLSSLELGDSALYFCASSVAGDRGQPQHFGDGTRLSIL.

The rearrangement links TRBV19 to TRBJ1-2; TRBD1 matches 8 bases. The CDR3 spans 15 residues. Looked up from germline, CDR1 is LNHDA and CDR2 is SQIVND (reference sequence). After removal of 4 bases from V and 4 bases from J, the junction contained 8 bases not matched to a gene. DNA of the CDR3: TGTGCCAGTAGTACGAGGACAGGGACGTCCTATGGCTACACCTTC. Protein sequence: CASSTRTGTSYGYTF.

The rearrangement links TRBV15 to TRBJ1-1; no definite D call. CDR1 and CDR2 from the germline V gene are LNHNV and YYDKDF (reference sequence). The CDR3 covers 13 residues. Between the trimmed V and J ends, which lost 3 bases and 5 bases, there was a span of 10 bases. CDR3 sequence reads: CATSRFRETEAFF. CDR3 bases: TGTGCCACCAGCAGGTTTCGGGAGACTGAAGCTTTCTTT.

The chain has TRBV7-9 and TRBJ2-2; no clear D. Trimming removed 1 base at V and 0 bases at J, with 6 bases between. This CDR3 comprises 15 residues. CDR1 SEHNR and CDR2 FQNEAQ come from the germline V gene (reference sequence). The CDR3 DNA follows: TGTGCCAGCAGCTTAGTGCAGGCGAACACCGGGGAGCTGTTTTTT. It translates to CASSLVQANTGELFF.

The chain has TRBV6-5 and TRBJ1-2; 9 bases match TRBD1. Germline assignment: CDR1 MNHEY and CDR2 SVGAGI. Trimming cost V 5 bases and J 5 bases; bases outside gene matches: 3. CDR3 length: 13 amino acids. In DNA form, the CDR3 reads TGTGCCAGCAGTCGGGACAGGGAATATGGCTACACCTTC. The encoded protein is CASSRDREYGYTF.

The rearrangement uses TRBV14 and TRBJ1-6; D is possibly TRBD1 (5 bases). Per germline, CDR1 SGHDN and CDR2 FVKESK. This CDR3 is built from 15 residues. Trimming removed 4 bases at V and 13 bases at J, with 20 bases between. CDR3 sequence reads: CASSREGVFGFPLHF. The DNA of the CDR3 is TGTGCCAGCAGCCGAGAAGGGGTCTTCGGGTTTCCCCTCCACTTT.